A single sample is the source of the 14 T cell receptor beta chains below, sequenced in a study of T-cell memory formation after mild COVID-19. TCRdb redid the calling of the 5' RACE reads with MiXCR, one entry per CDR3 protein. The table shows 450,000 to 650,000 distinct CDR3 sequences, with roughly 21% occurring only once. The sequenced material came from PBMCs or a T cell subset sorted from them (not recorded which). The receptors were gathered from an adult woman who had mild COVID-19 (a few samples of this study predate the infection). Cell type and time point are not known.

The chain is built from TRBV11-1 and TRBJ2-5, with 8 bases that match TRBD1. Germline CDR1 SGHAT, CDR2 FQDESV (reference sequence). Losses at the gene ends were 4 bases for V and 7 bases for J; bases not matched to a gene: 14. This CDR3 comprises 16 residues. CDR3 in amino acids: CASSSYLDRGGATQYF. As DNA, the CDR3 is TGTGCCAGCAGCTCCTACCTAGACAGGGGAGGAGCGACCCAGTACTTC. Drawing the rest from reference TRBV11-1 and TRBJ2-5, the complete variable domain is EAEVAQSPRYKITEKSQAVAFWCDPISGHATLYWYRQILGQGPELLVQFQDESVVDDSQLPKDRFSAERLKGVDSTLKIQPAELGDSAMYLCASSSYLDRGGATQYFGPGTRLLVL.

The V call is TRBV9, the J call TRBJ2-7, with D perhaps matching TRBD2 (5 bases). V was clipped by 4 bases and J by 5 bases, with 16 bases between them. Germline values: CDR1 SGDLS, CDR2 YYNGEE. The CDR3 has 14 residues. The CDR3 loop is CASSHTIAGDEQYF. For the CDR3, the DNA is TGTGCCAGCAGCCACACCATAGCCGGGGACGAGCAGTACTTC.

This clonotype was detected only a few times. The chain couples TRBV7-9 to TRBJ1-1; D call uncertain. CDR1 is SEHNR, CDR2 FQNEAQ, per germline (reference sequence). The CDR3 has 13 residues. The V and J ends lost 3 bases and 10 bases respectively, with 15 bases between them. The CDR3 DNA is TGTGCCAGCAGCTTTAGTACGGTCGTCGGAGCTTTCTTT. Translation: CASSFSTVVGAFF.

The chain combines TRBV3-1 with TRBJ2-1; weak D call: TRBD2 (5 bases). Germline CDR1 reads LGHDT; CDR2 reads YNNKEL (reference sequence). V was pared by 0 bases and J by 1 base, with 10 bases between. The CDR3 runs 16 residues. This CDR3 reads CASSQELGSSYNEQFF. In DNA, the CDR3 is TGTGCCAGCAGCCAAGAATTAGGGAGTTCCTACAATGAGCAGTTCTTC.

The genes are TRBV19 and TRBJ2-1, with TRBD2 matching over 12 bases. The germline V gene has CDR1 LNHDA and CDR2 SQIVND (reference sequence). V gave up 7 bases and J gave up 3 bases; unmatched junction bases: 7. This CDR3 spans 16 amino acids. In DNA, the CDR3 is TGTGCCAGTACCTCAGGGACTAGCGGGTACTACAATGAGCAGTTCTTC. Its translation is CASTSGTSGYYNEQFF.

The chain couples TRBV5-1 to TRBJ2-3; TRBD2 is a possible D gene (5 bases). The CDR3 length is 15 residues. Trimming pared 7 bases from V and 6 bases from J, leaving 21 bases between. Per germline, CDR1 SGHRS and CDR2 YFSETQ. The CDR3 reads CASSPPLGGHDTQYF. In nucleotides, the CDR3 is TGCGCCAGCTCTCCACCCCTTGGAGGCCACGATACGCAGTATTTT.

The rearrangement links TRBV9 to TRBJ2-1, with D unclear. V shed 7 bases and J shed 9 bases, with 17 bases lying between them. Germline values: CDR1 SGDLS, CDR2 YYNGEE. This CDR3 is 13 amino acids long. The CDR3 coding sequence is TGTGCCAGCCGACCGGCCATGGAAGGTGAGCAGTTCTTC. This codes for CASRPAMEGEQFF.

The chain couples TRBV5-1 to TRBJ2-7; the D gene is possibly TRBD1 (6 bases). CDR3 length: 14 residues. CDR1 is SGHRS and CDR2 is YFSETQ in the germline V gene. V was cut by 6 bases and J by 0 bases, with 13 bases left in between. In DNA, the CDR3 is TGCGCCAGCAAGAGTCAGGGGAACTCCTACGAGCAGTACTTC. Its protein product is CASKSQGNSYEQYF.

The chain carries TRBV6-1 and TRBJ2-7; D tentatively reads TRBD1 or TRBD2 (6 bases each). Germline V gene sequence: CDR1 MNHNS, CDR2 SASEGT. The CDR3 is made up of 14 amino acids. V was cut by 4 bases and J by 5 bases, with 15 bases left in between. CDR3: CASSVLEGGHEQYF. In DNA form, the CDR3 reads TGTGCCAGCAGTGTACTAGAGGGGGGCCACGAGCAGTACTTC.

This clonotype has ten or more counts. The CDR3 region has the DNA TGCAGTGCTAGAGATTTTGGTGGGTACTACAATGAGCAGTTCTTC. Protein product: CSARDFGGYYNEQFF. The chain recombines TRBV20-1 with TRBJ2-1; D unclear. V lost 0 bases and J lost 3, with 12 bases in between. CDR3 length: 15 amino acids. CDR1 is DFQATT, CDR2 SNEGSKA, per germline (reference sequence).

The chain is built from TRBV5-1 and TRBJ1-2; 9 bases match TRBD1. The CDR3 totals 13 residues. J gave up 5 bases and V 4 bases, and 3 bases lay outside the gene matches. Germline CDR1 and CDR2: SGHRS and YFSETQ. CDR3 in DNA: TGCGCCAGCAGCGACGGGACAGGGTATGGCTACACCTTC. This codes for CASSDGTGYGYTF.

The gene calls are TRBV9 and TRBJ2-7, with TRBD2 matching over 9 bases. The germline V gene encodes CDR1 SGDLS and CDR2 YYNGEE. The V gene end was trimmed by 3 bases and the J gene end by 5 bases; junction bases not matched to a gene: 6. The CDR3 has 14 amino acids. The CDR3, as DNA: TGTGCCAGCAGCGCCGGGACTAGCTTCCACGAGCAGTACTTC. Translation gives CASSAGTSFHEQYF.

The chain recombines TRBV7-2 with TRBJ1-6, with unresolved D. This CDR3 is built from 14 residues. Trimming took off 5 bases at V and 6 bases at J, with 11 bases between the two ends. Germline V gene sequence: CDR1 SGHTA, CDR2 FQGNSA. The CDR3 bases are TGTGCCAGCAGCCGAGGCAACAGTAATTCACCCCTCCACTTT. Residues: CASSRGNSNSPLHF. Full variable domain (remainder filled in from reference TRBV7-2 and TRBJ1-6): GAGVSQSPSNKVTEKGKDVELRCDPISGHTALYWYRQSLGQGLEFLIYFQGNSAPDKSGLPSDRFSAERTGGSVSTLTIQRTQQEDSAVYLCASSRGNSNSPLHFGNGTRLTVT.

This rearrangement joins TRBV7-9 to TRBJ1-1; TRBD1 agrees at 12 bases. With 5 bases clipped from V and 3 bases from J, the junction kept 7 bases outside the gene matches. The CDR3 covers 16 residues. The germline CDR1 and CDR2 sequences are SEHNR and FQNEAQ (reference sequence). CDR3 nucleotides: TGTGCCAGCAGCCTGGGACAGGGGGCTGGAGACACTGAAGCTTTCTTT. It yields the protein CASSLGQGAGDTEAFF.